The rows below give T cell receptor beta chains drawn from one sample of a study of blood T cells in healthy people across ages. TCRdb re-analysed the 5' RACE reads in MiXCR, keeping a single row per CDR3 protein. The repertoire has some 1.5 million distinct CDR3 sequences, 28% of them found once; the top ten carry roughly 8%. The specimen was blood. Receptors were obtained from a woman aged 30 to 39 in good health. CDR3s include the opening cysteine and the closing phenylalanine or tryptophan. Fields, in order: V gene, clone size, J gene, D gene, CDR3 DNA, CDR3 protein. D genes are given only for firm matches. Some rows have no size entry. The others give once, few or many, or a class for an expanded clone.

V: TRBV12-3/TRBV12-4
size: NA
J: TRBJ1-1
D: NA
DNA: TGTGCCAGCAGTTTAAAGCGGGATCCAGCTTTCTTT
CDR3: CASSLKRDPAFF

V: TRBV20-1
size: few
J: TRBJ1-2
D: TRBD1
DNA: TGCAGTGCTAGAGGACAGGGAGCTAACTATGGCTACACCTTC
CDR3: CSARGQGANYGYTF

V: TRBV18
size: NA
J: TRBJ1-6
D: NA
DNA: TGTGCCAGCTCACCGGGGAACAATTCACCCCTCCACTTT
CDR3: CASSPGNNSPLHF

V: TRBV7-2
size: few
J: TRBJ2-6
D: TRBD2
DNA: TGTGCCAGCACCACTAAGACTAGCACGTCGGGCTCTGGGGCCAACGTCCTGACTTTC
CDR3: CASTTKTSTSGSGANVLTF

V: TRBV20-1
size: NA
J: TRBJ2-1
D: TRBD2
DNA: TGCAGTGCTAGGAGGAGCGGGAGTTACAATGAGCAGTTCTTC
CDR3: CSARRSGSYNEQFF

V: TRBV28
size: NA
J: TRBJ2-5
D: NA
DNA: TGTGCCAGCAGTCGCCGGTGGAGGGGTCCCGAGGCGGCAGAGACCCAGTACTTC
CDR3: CASSRRWRGPEAAETQYF

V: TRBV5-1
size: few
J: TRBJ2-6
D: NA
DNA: TGCGCCAGCAGCATTTATCCCTCTGACGGCTCTGGGGCCAACGTCCTGACTTTC
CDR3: CASSIYPSDGSGANVLTF

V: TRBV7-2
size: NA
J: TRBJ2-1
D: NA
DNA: TGTGCCAGCAGGCGTCGGGGGGCCCCTCTAACCACCTACAATGAGCAGTTCTTC
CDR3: CASRRRGAPLTTYNEQFF

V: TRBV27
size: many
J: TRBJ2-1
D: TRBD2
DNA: TGTGCCAGCAAACAGCAGCGGGGAACGGGGAATGAGCAGTTCTTC
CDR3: CASKQQRGTGNEQFF

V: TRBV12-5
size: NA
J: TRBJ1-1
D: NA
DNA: TGTGCTAGTGGTTTGTATGTGGGGGGGGGAGTGGGCACTGAAGCTTTCTTT
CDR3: CASGLYVGGGVGTEAFF

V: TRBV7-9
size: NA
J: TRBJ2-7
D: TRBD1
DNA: TGTGCCAGCAGCGAATACAGGGGGGCCTACGAGCAGTACTTC
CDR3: CASSEYRGAYEQYF

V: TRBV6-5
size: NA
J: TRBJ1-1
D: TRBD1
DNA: TGCGCCAGCATTGGACAGGACTTTTTGAACACTGAAGCTTTCTTT
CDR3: CASIGQDFLNTEAFF

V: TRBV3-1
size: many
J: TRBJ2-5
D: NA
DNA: TGTGCCAGCAGCCAAAATTTCGGGGAGACCCAGTACTTC
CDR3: CASSQNFGETQYF

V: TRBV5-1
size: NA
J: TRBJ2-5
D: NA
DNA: TGCGCCAGCAGCTCACTACAGGGTCCCAAGCAGTACTTC
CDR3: CASSSLQGPKQYF

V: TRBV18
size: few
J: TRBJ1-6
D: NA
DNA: TGTGCCAGCTCACCAGCAACAGCCGATAATTCACCCCTCCACTTT
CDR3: CASSPATADNSPLHF

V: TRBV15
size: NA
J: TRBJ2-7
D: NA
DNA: TGTGCCACCAGCAGAGATGGCAGGGATCACGAGCAGTACTTC
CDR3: CATSRDGRDHEQYF

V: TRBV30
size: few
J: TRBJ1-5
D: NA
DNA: TGTGCCTGGAGTGGACCCTATCAGCCCCAGCATTTT
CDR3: CAWSGPYQPQHF

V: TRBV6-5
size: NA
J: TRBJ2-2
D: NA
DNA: TGTGCCAGCAGTTACACATACGGGGAGCTGTTTTTT
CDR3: CASSYTYGELFF

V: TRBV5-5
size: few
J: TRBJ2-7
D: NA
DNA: TGTGCCAGCAGCCTGTTCAAATCCTCCCGGGGCTCCAACGACGAGCAGTACTTC
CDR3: CASSLFKSSRGSNDEQYF

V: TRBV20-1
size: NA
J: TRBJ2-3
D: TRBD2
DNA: TGCAGTGCCCAAGGGAGGGTATCCCCAGATACGCAGTATTTT
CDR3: CSAQGRVSPDTQYF

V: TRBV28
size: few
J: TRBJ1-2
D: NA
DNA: TGTGCCAGCAGTCAAGGAGTTAATGGCTACACCTTC
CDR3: CASSQGVNGYTF

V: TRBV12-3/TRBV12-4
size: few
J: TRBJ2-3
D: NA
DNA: TGTGCCAGCAGTTCCCCTCTTACGCAGTATTTT
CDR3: CASSSPLTQYF

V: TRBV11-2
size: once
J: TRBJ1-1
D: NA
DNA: TGTGCCAGCAGCTTCCCCCAGCGGAGAACTGAAGCTTTCTTT
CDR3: CASSFPQRRTEAFF

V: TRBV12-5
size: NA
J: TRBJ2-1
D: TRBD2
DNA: TGTGCTAGTGAGATTAGCGGGAGCTACGAGCAGTTCTTC
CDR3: CASEISGSYEQFF

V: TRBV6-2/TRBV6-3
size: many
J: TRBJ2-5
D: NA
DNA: TGTGCCAGCACCGATACAGGGCGAGACCCCCAGTACTTC
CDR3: CASTDTGRDPQYF

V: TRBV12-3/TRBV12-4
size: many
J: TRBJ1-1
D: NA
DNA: TGTGCCAGCAGTCACACAGTGATGAACACTGAAGCTTTCTTT
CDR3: CASSHTVMNTEAFF

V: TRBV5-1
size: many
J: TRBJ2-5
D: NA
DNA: TGCGCCAGCAGCTTCAGGACAGTTCAAGAGACCCAGTACTTC
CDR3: CASSFRTVQETQYF

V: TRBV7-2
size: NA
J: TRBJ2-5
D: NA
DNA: TGTGCCAGCAGCTTAGTTGAGAGCAGGGAAGAGACCCAGTACTTC
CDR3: CASSLVESREETQYF

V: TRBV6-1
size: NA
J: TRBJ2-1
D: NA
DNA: TGTGCCAGCATTCTTCGCCCGGGCAATGAGCAGTTCTTC
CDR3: CASILRPGNEQFF

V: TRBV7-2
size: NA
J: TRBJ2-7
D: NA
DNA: TGTGCCAGCAGCGGCGGGGTGGGGCTCGAGCAGTACTTC
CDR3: CASSGGVGLEQYF

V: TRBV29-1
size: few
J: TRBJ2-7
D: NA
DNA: TGCAGCGTCGCTGGACACGGGGAGGCCTACGAGCAGTACTTC
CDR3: CSVAGHGEAYEQYF

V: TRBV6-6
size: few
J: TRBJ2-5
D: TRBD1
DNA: TGTGCCAGCAGCCCACAGGGGCGGGCAGAGACCCAGTACTTC
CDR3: CASSPQGRAETQYF

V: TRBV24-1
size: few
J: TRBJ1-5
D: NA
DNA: TGTGCCACCTCGACAGAATCGAATCAGCCCCAGCATTTT
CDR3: CATSTESNQPQHF

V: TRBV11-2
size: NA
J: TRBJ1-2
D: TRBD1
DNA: TGTGCCAGCAGCCATCGGACAGGCGGGATCTATGGCTACACCTTC
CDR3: CASSHRTGGIYGYTF

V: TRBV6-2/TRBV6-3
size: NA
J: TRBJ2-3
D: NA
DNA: TGTGCCAGCAGTTACTCGATCTCGGATCTATCCCAAGTGACGCAGTATTTT
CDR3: CASSYSISDLSQVTQYF

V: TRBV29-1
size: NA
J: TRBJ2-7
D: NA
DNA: TGCAGCGTTGTTAGTGGGGGTTTCTACGAGCAGTACTTC
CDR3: CSVVSGGFYEQYF

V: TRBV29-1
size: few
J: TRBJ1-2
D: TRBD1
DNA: TGCAGCGTTGGGACAGGGCTGGGCGATGGCTACACCTTC
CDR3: CSVGTGLGDGYTF

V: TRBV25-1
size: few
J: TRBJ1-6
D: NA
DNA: TGTGCCAGCAGAGACAGCACCTATAATTCACCCCCCCACTTT
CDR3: CASRDSTYNSPPHF

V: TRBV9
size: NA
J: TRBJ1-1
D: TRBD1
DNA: TGTGCCAGCAGCGTAGTGGAGCAGGGGGGAGCTTTCTTT
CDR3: CASSVVEQGGAFF

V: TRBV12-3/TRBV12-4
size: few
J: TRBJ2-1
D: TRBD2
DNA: TGTGCCAGCAGTTTCGGACTAGACGAGCAGTTCTTC
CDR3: CASSFGLDEQFF

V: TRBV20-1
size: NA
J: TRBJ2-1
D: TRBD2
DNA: TGCAGTGCTCAATTCGGGACTAACCCGCACAATGAGCAGTTCTTC
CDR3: CSAQFGTNPHNEQFF

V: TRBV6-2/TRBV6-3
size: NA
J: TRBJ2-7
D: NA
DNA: TGTGCCAGCAGTTACGGCTCTGTGACCTACGAGCAGTACTTC
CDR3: CASSYGSVTYEQYF

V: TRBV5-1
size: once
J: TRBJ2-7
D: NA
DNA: TGCGCCAGCAGCTGGGCTGGGCAGGCCTACGAGCAGTACTTC
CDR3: CASSWAGQAYEQYF

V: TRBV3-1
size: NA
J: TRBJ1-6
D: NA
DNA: TGTGCCAGCAGCTACAGGACAGCGGGCTCACCCCTCCACTTT
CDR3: CASSYRTAGSPLHF

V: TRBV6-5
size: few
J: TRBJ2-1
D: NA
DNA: TGTGCCAGCAGTCGACCCCAAGGTGGCGAGCAGTTCTTC
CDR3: CASSRPQGGEQFF

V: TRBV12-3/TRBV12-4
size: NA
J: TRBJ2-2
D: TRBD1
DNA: TGTGCCAGCAGGCCAGGGGGTGTGGACACCGGGGAGCTGTTTTTT
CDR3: CASRPGGVDTGELFF

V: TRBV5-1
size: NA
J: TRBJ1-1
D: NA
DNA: TGCGCCAGCGGTAGCGGGAACACTGAAGCTTTCTTT
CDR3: CASGSGNTEAFF

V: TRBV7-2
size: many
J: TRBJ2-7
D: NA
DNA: TGTGCCAGCAGCTTTCGACCAGTCGGGGAGCAGTACTTC
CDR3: CASSFRPVGEQYF